The clone carrying this T cell receptor beta chain was recorded at least ten times. Preparation methods for the bulk TCR libraries were those previously described, with listed TCR primers. TCRdb used MiXCR to reprocess the PCR reads, holding one entry per CDR3 protein. Among approximately 680,000 distinct CDR3 sequences listed, about 25% were seen once. A CD8+CD4-CCR7+CD45RA+ phenotype served as the sorting definition for naive CD8 T cells. This record comes from a study of molecular identifiers for immune sequencing clone quantification. Losses at the gene ends were 0 bases for V and 4 bases for J; bases not matched to a gene: 12. The CDR3 contains 17 residues. CDR1 is MNHEY and CDR2 is SVGAGI in the germline V gene.

The sequence was collected from a human donor in good health. Some libraries in this study had Jurkat cell RNA spiked in. The sequenced sample was naive CD8+ T cells from blood, with Jurkat cell RNA spiked in. The subset denotes: FACS-sorted CD8+CD4-CCR7+CD45RA+ naive T cells. The V and J genes are TRBV6-5 and TRBJ2-7; the match to TRBD1 covers 7 bases. The DNA of the CDR3 is TGTGCCAGCAGTTACTCGAGTCAGGGGGTCCCCCCTTACGAGCAGTACTTC. Translating gives CASSYSSQGVPPYEQYF.